This is a list of T cell receptor beta chains from one sample in a study of blood T cell repertoires in COVID-19. Profiled with immunoSEQ multiplex PCR; TCRdb holds only in-frame clones, not every one. The table includes approximately 210,000 clones, 83% detected once. Sequenced: peripheral blood. Source of these receptors: a woman aged 40-49 years with active or convalescent COVID-19. Both conserved end residues are part of each CDR3. The order of the fields is clone size, J gene, V gene, D gene, CDR3 DNA, CDR3 protein. The D gene is left open where the match is weak. Only some rows state a clone size, as once, few, many or a class for expanded clones.

NA,TRBJ1-2,TRBV29-1,TRBD1,TGCAGCGTTGAATTTCCCCGGGACAGGGTTTCACCGGGCGGCTACACCTTC,CSVEFPRDRVSPGGYTF
NA,TRBJ1-6,TRBV5-1,NA,TGCGCCAGCAGCTCAGGGCAGAATTCACCCCTCCACTTT,CASSSGQNSPLHF
NA,TRBJ2-3,TRBV4-1,TRBD2,TGCGCCAGCAGCCGACCGACTAGCGGAGCAGATACGCAGTATTTT,CASSRPTSGADTQYF
NA,TRBJ1-1,TRBV7-9,NA,TGTGCCAGCAGCCCAAGGGACTCTCTAAGAACTGAAGCTTTCTTT,CASSPRDSLRTEAFF
few,TRBJ1-5,TRBV19,NA,TGTGCCAGTAGTATTTCAGACTATCAGCCCCAGCATTTT,CASSISDYQPQHF
NA,TRBJ1-1,TRBV6-5,TRBD1,TGTGCCAGCGGGGACAGGGACACTGAAGCTTTCTTT,CASGDRDTEAFF
NA,TRBJ2-5,TRBV7-2,NA,TGTGCCAGCAGCTTAGATCGGGGAGTACAAGAGACCCAGTACTTC,CASSLDRGVQETQYF
NA,TRBJ2-3,TRBV4-1,TRBD2,TGCGCCAGCAGCCAAACCAGACTAGCGGGGGGGCCTACAGATACGCAGTATTTT,CASSQTRLAGGPTDTQYF
NA,TRBJ2-5,TRBV9,TRBD1,TGTGCCAGCAGCCTACAGGGACAGGGATACGAGACCCAGTACTTC,CASSLQGQGYETQYF
NA,TRBJ1-1,TRBV19,NA,TGTGCCAGTAGCTTAGGGGACTTGGGGTACGTTGAAGCTTTCTTT,CASSLGDLGYVEAFF
NA,TRBJ1-1,TRBV19,NA,TGTGCCAGTCGAAAGGGCCGACAGGTTCAGAACACTGAAGCTTTCTTT,CASRKGRQVQNTEAFF
NA,TRBJ1-5,TRBV7-6,TRBD1,TGTGCCAGCAGCTTAGCCCTCGGACAGGGAAGCAATCAGCCCCAGCATTTT,CASSLALGQGSNQPQHF
NA,TRBJ2-7,TRBV7-8,NA,TGTGCCAGCAGCTTAAGCTACTACGAGCAGTACTTC,CASSLSYYEQYF
few,TRBJ2-1,TRBV6-2/TRBV6-3,TRBD2,TGTGCCAGCAGTCTAGCGGGGTCCTCCTACAATGAGCAGTTCTTC,CASSLAGSSYNEQFF
NA,TRBJ1-1,TRBV27,NA,TGTGCCAGCAGTCCCCTGTTAGGTATTACGGGCACTGAAGCTTTCTTT,CASSPLLGITGTEAFF
NA,TRBJ1-1,TRBV2,TRBD1,TGTGCCAGCAGTCCAGAACAGGGGGCGGGGGCTGAGGCTTTCTTT,CASSPEQGAGAEAFF
NA,TRBJ1-3,TRBV29-1,NA,TGCAGCGTTGAAGATCCGTGGGAGGCAGCTACGGGAAACACCATATATTTT,CSVEDPWEAATGNTIYF
NA,TRBJ1-1,TRBV9,NA,TGTGCCAGCAGCGCGAGGAGTCCCACTGAAGCTTTCTTT,CASSARSPTEAFF
NA,TRBJ1-2,TRBV2,NA,TGTGCCAGGGCTGACAGCGGGGATGGCTACACCTTC,CARADSGDGYTF
NA,TRBJ1-1,TRBV9,NA,TGTGCCAGCAGCGTAGGGGGCACAGAAGCTTTCTTT,CASSVGGTEAFF
NA,TRBJ2-3,TRBV4-1,TRBD1,TGCGCCAGCAGCCGAGTGACAGGGGGTGCAGATACGCAGTATTTT,CASSRVTGGADTQYF
NA,TRBJ1-1,TRBV7-8,NA,TGTGCCAGCAGCCTGACGAGGACAGCGAACACTGAAGCTTTCTTT,CASSLTRTANTEAFF
NA,TRBJ1-1,TRBV29-1,NA,TGCAGCGTTGTGGAGAGCACTGAAGCTTTCTTT,CSVVESTEAFF
NA,TRBJ1-1,TRBV10-3,TRBD1,TGTGCCATCAGTGGCACGACAGGGGGTAATACTGAAGCTTTCTTT,CAISGTTGGNTEAFF
NA,TRBJ2-5,TRBV7-8,NA,TGTGCCAGCAGCTCCCAAGCGCGGGAGACCCAGTACTTC,CASSSQARETQYF
NA,TRBJ1-1,TRBV19,NA,TGTGCCAGTAGTATAATAGCCCCTCTTTGGCCTGAAGCTTTCTTT,CASSIIAPLWPEAFF
NA,TRBJ2-1,TRBV5-1,TRBD2,TGCGCCAGCAGCTTGATACCTAGCGGGAGGGAATCCTACAATGAGCAGTTCTTC,CASSLIPSGRESYNEQFF
NA,TRBJ2-4,TRBV4-2,TRBD2,TGTGCCAGCAGCCAAGGCGGGGGAGGAAACATTCAGTACTTC,CASSQGGGGNIQYF
NA,TRBJ2-3,TRBV5-4,NA,TGTGCCAGCAGCGGAAGACAGGGAGGAGGCACAGATACGCAGTATTTT,CASSGRQGGGTDTQYF
once,TRBJ2-1,TRBV7-8,TRBD2,TGTGCCAGCAGCATTAATATACCGGGACTAGCTCCCCGAGACGAGCAGTTCTTC,CASSINIPGLAPRDEQFF
NA,TRBJ1-1,TRBV5-1,NA,TGCGCCAGCAGCTACAGCGGCTTCACTGAAGCTTTCTTT,CASSYSGFTEAFF
NA,TRBJ1-1,TRBV18,TRBD1,TGTGCCAGCTCGCCTAATACAGGGGTAGGGTTTAGTACTGAAGCTTTCTTT,CASSPNTGVGFSTEAFF
NA,TRBJ1-4,TRBV5-6,NA,TGTGCCAGCAGCCGGAGTCCCAGGGGAAATGAAAAACTGTTTTTT,CASSRSPRGNEKLFF
NA,TRBJ1-5,TRBV18,NA,TGTGCCAGCTCACCAAAGGGCGGGTCCGATCAGCCCCAGCATTTT,CASSPKGGSDQPQHF
NA,TRBJ1-3,TRBV30,NA,TGTGCCTGGAGTCCCGACCTAGTAGGAAACACCATATATTTT,CAWSPDLVGNTIYF
NA,TRBJ1-2,TRBV19,TRBD1,TGTGCCAGTACCTCCGGGGACAGATACTATGGCTACACCTTC,CASTSGDRYYGYTF
NA,TRBJ1-1,TRBV5-4,NA,TGTGCCAGCAGCTGGGACGGGAGAATGAACACTGAAGCTTTCTTT,CASSWDGRMNTEAFF
once,TRBJ1-6,TRBV16,TRBD1,TGTGCCAGCAGCGCCTCCGGGACAGGGGATTCACCCCTCCACTTT,CASSASGTGDSPLHF
once,TRBJ1-5,TRBV5-1,NA,TGCGCCAGCAGCTTGGAAGGGGCAGGGAGCAATCAGCCCCAGCATTTT,CASSLEGAGSNQPQHF
NA,TRBJ1-5,TRBV7-2,NA,TGTGCCAGCAGAGGACAGCTCCATCAGCCCCAGCATTTT,CASRGQLHQPQHF
NA,TRBJ1-5,TRBV7-9,NA,TGTGCCAGCAGCTTATACTCAGACAGCAACAATCAGCCCCAGCATTTT,CASSLYSDSNNQPQHF
NA,TRBJ1-6,TRBV2,TRBD1,TGTGCCAGCAGTGGGACAGGGGATTCACCCCTCCACTTT,CASSGTGDSPLHF
NA,TRBJ2-2,TRBV6-5,NA,TGTGCCAGCAGTTCTTTTAGAGCATCGAGCACCGGGGAGCTGTTTTTT,CASSSFRASSTGELFF
NA,TRBJ1-4,TRBV3-1/TRBV3-2,TRBD1,TGTGCCAGCAGCCAAGACGACAGGGGGCAGGGTAATGAAAAACTGTTTTTT,CASSQDDRGQGNEKLFF
NA,TRBJ1-1,TRBV5-4,TRBD1,TGTGCCAGCAGCGCCGACAGGGTGCATGTGAACACTGAAGCTTTCTTT,CASSADRVHVNTEAFF
NA,TRBJ2-2,TRBV5-4,TRBD2,TGTGCCAGCAGCTTGGGACTAGCGGGCAACACCGGGGAGCTGTTTTTT,CASSLGLAGNTGELFF
NA,TRBJ2-1,TRBV5-8,NA,TGTGCCAGCAGCCTGTCCAGGAGGGGCAATGAGCAGTTCTTC,CASSLSRRGNEQFF
NA,TRBJ1-2,TRBV7-8,NA,TGTGCCAGCAGGCCCGCCAACCCTATGGGCTACACCTTC,CASRPANPMGYTF
NA,TRBJ1-2,TRBV7-8,NA,TGTGCCAGCAGCTTAGGAACTTCCTCACTCGAACCCGAACATGGCTACACCTTC,CASSLGTSSLEPEHGYTF
few,TRBJ2-5,TRBV9,TRBD2,TGTGCCAGCAGCCTCTCCGCCAGGGAGGGCCTCGAGACCCAGTACTTC,CASSLSAREGLETQYF
NA,TRBJ1-3,TRBV2,NA,TGTGCCAGCCAGGGTCTCTCTGGAAACACCATATATTTT,CASQGLSGNTIYF
NA,TRBJ2-5,TRBV5-6,NA,TGTGCCAGCAGCTCAAGACCACAGGACCCCTGGGGGACCCAGTACTTC,CASSSRPQDPWGTQYF
NA,TRBJ1-1,TRBV5-4,NA,TGTGCCAGCAGCTTGCCTCCCCAGGGGAAAGGCACTGAAGCTTTCTTT,CASSLPPQGKGTEAFF
NA,TRBJ1-1,TRBV28,TRBD1,TGTGCCAGCAGACACGACAGGGAAAACACTGAAGCTTTCTTT,CASRHDRENTEAFF
few,TRBJ1-2,TRBV12-3/TRBV12-4,TRBD1,TGTGCCAGCAGTCCCGGGACAGGCTATGGCTACACCTTC,CASSPGTGYGYTF